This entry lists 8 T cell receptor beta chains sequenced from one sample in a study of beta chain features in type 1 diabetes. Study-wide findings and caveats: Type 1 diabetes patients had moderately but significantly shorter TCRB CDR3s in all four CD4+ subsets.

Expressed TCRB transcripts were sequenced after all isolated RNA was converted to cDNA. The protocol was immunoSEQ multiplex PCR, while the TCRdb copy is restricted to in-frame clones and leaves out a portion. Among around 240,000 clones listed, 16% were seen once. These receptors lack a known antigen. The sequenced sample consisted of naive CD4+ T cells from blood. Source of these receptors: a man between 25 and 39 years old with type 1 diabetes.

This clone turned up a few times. In nucleotides, the CDR3 is TGTGCCTGGAGTCCGGGACTGAACAATGAGCAGTTCTTC. Protein sequence: CAWSPGLNNEQFF. V gene TRBV30 combines with J gene TRBJ2-1, with a possible D match to TRBD2 (6 bases). The CDR3 is made up of 13 amino acids. Per germline, CDR1 GTSNPN and CDR2 SVGIG (reference sequence). The germline V and J ends were trimmed by 2 bases and 5 bases, with 10 bases remaining between them.

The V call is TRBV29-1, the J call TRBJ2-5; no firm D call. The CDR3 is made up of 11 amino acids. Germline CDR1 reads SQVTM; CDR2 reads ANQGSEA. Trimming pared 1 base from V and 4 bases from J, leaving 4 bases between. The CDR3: CSVEGGETQYF. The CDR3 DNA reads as TGCAGCGTTGAAGGCGGAGAGACCCAGTACTTC.

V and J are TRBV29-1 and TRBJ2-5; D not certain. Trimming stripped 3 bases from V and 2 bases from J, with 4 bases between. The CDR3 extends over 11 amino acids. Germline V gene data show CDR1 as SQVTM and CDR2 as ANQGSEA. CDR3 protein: CSVEVQETQYF. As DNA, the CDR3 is TGCAGCGTTGAGGTACAAGAGACCCAGTACTTC.

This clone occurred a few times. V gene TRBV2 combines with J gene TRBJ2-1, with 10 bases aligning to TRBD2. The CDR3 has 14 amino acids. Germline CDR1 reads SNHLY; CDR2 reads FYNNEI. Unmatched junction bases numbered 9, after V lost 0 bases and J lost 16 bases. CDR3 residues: CASSEASQREGRFF. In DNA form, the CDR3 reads TGTGCCAGCAGTGAAGCCTCACAGCGGGAGGGCCGTTTCTTC. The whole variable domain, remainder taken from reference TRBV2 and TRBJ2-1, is EPEVTQTPSHQVTQMGQEVILRCVPISNHLYFYWYRQILGQKVEFLVSFYNNEISEKSEIFDDQFSVERPDGSNFTLKIRSTKLEDSAMYFCASSEASQREGRFFGPGTRLTVL.

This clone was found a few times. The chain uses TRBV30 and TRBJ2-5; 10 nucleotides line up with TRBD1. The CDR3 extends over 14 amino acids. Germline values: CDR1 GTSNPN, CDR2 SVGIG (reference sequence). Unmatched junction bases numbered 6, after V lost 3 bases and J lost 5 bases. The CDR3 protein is CAWRLTGGRETQYF. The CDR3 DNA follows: TGTGCCTGGAGATTGACAGGGGGCAGGGAGACCCAGTACTTC.

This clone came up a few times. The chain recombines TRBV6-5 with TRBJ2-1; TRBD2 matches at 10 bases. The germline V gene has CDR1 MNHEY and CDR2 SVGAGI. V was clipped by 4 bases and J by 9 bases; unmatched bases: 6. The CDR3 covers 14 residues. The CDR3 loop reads CASSLKTSGPEQFF. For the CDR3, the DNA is TGTGCCAGCAGTTTAAAGACTAGCGGGCCTGAGCAGTTCTTC.

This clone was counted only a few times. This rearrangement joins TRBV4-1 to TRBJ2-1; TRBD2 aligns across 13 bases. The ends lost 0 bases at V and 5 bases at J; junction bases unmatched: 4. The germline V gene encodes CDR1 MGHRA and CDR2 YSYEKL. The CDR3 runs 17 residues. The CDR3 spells CASSQERGLAGDNEQFF. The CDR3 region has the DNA TGCGCCAGCAGCCAAGAGCGAGGACTAGCGGGAGACAATGAGCAGTTCTTC.

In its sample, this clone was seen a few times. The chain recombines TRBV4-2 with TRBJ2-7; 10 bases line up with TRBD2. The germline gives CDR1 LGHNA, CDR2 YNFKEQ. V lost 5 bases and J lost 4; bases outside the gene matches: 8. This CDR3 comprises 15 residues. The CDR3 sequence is CASSAVLAGVYEQYF. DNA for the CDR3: TGTGCCAGCAGCGCAGTCCTAGCGGGAGTATACGAGCAGTACTTC.